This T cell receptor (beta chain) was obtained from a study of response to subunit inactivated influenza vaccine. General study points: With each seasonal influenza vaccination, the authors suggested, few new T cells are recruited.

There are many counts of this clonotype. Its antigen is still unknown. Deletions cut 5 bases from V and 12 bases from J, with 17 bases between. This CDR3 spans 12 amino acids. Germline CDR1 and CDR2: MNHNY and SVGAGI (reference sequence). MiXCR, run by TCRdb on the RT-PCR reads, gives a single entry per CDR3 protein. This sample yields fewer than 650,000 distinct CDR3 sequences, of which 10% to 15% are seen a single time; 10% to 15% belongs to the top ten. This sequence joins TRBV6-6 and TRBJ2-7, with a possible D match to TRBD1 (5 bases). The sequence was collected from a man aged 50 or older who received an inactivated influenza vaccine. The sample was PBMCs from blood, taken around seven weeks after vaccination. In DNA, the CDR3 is TGTGCCAGCAGTGACCGAAGGGGCTCGGGGTACTTC. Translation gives CASSDRRGSGYF.